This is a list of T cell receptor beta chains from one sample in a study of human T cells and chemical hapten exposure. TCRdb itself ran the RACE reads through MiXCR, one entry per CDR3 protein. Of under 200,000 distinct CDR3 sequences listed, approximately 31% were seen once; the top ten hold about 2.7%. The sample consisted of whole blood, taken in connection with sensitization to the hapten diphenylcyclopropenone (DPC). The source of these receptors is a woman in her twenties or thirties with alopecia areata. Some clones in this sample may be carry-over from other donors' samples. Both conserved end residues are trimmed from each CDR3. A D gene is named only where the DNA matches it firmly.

ASSQEGSDTGELF	TRBV3-1	TRBJ2-2	-	13
ASSLARPGAEAF	TRBV28	TRBJ1-1	-	12
ASSLRYTEAF	TRBV28	TRBJ1-1	-	10
ASRKGTAFSSGANVLT	TRBV6-1	TRBJ2-6	TRBD1	16
SARKAGTGGSPLH	TRBV20-1	TRBJ1-6	TRBD1	13
ASSIPGLAPPAKNIQY	TRBV28	TRBJ2-4	TRBD2	16
AIREAPPEYGYT	TRBV10-3	TRBJ1-2	-	12
ASSSPGQGHFTQY	TRBV12-3/TRBV12-4	TRBJ2-3	TRBD1	13
SAVPRDTGATNEKLF	TRBV20-1	TRBJ1-4	-	15
ASGSWGRSLH	TRBV6-5	TRBJ1-6	-	10
ASSLDNRAYNEQF	TRBV28	TRBJ2-1	-	13
SVGGTAKSQDTQY	TRBV29-1	TRBJ2-3	-	13
ASRPAGGSTGELF	TRBV11-2	TRBJ2-2	TRBD1	13
SVDEGPGEQF	TRBV29-1	TRBJ2-1	-	10
ASSPGLAGRYEQY	TRBV6-5	TRBJ2-7	TRBD2	13
ASSVGTSGGGDTQY	TRBV9	TRBJ2-3	TRBD2	14
SAPPAGVGYT	TRBV20-1	TRBJ1-2	-	10
SARVNRGGNQPQH	TRBV20-1	TRBJ1-5	TRBD1	13
SVGGEGANVLT	TRBV29-1	TRBJ2-6	-	11
AGGPGRSEQY	TRBV30	TRBJ2-7	-	10
ASSLGQGHNSPLH	TRBV7-8	TRBJ1-6	-	13
ASSYGGPGNTIY	TRBV6-6	TRBJ1-3	-	12
ASSAGLSSNEQF	TRBV12-5	TRBJ2-1	-	12
AISRTGDTEAF	TRBV10-3	TRBJ1-1	TRBD1	11
ASRGTSFRNEQF	TRBV2	TRBJ2-1	TRBD2	12
ASSPTENTIY	TRBV7-2	TRBJ1-3	-	10